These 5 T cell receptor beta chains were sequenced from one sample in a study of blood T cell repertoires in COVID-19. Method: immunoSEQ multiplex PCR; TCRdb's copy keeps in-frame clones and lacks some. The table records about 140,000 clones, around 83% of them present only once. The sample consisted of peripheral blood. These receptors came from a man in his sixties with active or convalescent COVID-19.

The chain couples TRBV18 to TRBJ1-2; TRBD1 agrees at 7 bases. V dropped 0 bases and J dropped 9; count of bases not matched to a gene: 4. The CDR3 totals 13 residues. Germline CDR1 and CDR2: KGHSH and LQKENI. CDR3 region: CASSPPGQERYTF. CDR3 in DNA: TGTGCCAGCTCACCACCCGGACAGGAACGCTACACCTTC. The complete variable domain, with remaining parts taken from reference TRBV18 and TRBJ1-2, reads NAGVMQNPRHLVRRRGQEARLRCSPMKGHSHVYWYRQLPEEGLKFMVYLQKENIIDESGMPKERFSAEFPKEGPSILRIQQVVRGDSAAYFCASSPPGQERYTFGSGTRLTVV.

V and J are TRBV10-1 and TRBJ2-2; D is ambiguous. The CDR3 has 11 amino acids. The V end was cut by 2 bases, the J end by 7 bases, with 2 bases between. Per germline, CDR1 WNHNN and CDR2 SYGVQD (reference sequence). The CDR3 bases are TGCGCCAGCAGTGAGCTCGGGGAGCTGTTTTTT. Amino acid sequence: CASSELGELFF.

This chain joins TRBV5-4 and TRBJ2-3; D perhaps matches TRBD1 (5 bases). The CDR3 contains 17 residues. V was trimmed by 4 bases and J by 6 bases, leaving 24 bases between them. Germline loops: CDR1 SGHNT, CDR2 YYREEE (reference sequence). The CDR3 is CASSPLGQSGIRDTQYF. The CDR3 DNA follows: TGTGCCAGCAGCCCCCTGGGGCAGTCAGGGATCAGGGATACGCAGTATTTT.

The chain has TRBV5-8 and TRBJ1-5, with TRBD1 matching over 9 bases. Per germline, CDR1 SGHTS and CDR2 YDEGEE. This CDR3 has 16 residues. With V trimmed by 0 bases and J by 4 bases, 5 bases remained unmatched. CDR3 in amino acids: CASSLAWDRANQPQHF. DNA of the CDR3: TGTGCCAGCAGCTTGGCCTGGGACAGGGCAAATCAGCCCCAGCATTTT.

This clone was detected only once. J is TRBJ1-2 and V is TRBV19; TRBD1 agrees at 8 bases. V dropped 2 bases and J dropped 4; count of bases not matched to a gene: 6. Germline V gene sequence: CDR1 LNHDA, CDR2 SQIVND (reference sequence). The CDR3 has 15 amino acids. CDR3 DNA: TGTGCCAGTAGTATACAGGCAGGGGGCCGCTATGGCTACACCTTC. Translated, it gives CASSIQAGGRYGYTF.